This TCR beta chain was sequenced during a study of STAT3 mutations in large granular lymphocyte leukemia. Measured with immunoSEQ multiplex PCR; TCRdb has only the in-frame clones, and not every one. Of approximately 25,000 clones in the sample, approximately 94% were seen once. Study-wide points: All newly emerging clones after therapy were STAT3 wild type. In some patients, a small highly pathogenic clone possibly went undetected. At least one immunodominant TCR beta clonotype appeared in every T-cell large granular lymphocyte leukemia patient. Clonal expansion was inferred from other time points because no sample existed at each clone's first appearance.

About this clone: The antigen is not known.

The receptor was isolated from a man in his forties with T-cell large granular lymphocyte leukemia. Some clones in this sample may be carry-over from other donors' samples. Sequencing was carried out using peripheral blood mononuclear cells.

In DNA, the CDR3 is TGTGCCAGCAGTGCAGACCTCCGGGGGAACGACGAGCAGTACTTC. Translation gives CASSADLRGNDEQYF. This rearrangement joins TRBV27 to TRBJ2-7; TRBD2 is a possible D gene (6 bases). Trimming pared 5 bases from V and 5 bases from J, leaving 19 bases between. CDR1 and CDR2 from the germline V gene are MNHEY and SMNVEV (reference sequence). The length of the CDR3 is 15 residues.